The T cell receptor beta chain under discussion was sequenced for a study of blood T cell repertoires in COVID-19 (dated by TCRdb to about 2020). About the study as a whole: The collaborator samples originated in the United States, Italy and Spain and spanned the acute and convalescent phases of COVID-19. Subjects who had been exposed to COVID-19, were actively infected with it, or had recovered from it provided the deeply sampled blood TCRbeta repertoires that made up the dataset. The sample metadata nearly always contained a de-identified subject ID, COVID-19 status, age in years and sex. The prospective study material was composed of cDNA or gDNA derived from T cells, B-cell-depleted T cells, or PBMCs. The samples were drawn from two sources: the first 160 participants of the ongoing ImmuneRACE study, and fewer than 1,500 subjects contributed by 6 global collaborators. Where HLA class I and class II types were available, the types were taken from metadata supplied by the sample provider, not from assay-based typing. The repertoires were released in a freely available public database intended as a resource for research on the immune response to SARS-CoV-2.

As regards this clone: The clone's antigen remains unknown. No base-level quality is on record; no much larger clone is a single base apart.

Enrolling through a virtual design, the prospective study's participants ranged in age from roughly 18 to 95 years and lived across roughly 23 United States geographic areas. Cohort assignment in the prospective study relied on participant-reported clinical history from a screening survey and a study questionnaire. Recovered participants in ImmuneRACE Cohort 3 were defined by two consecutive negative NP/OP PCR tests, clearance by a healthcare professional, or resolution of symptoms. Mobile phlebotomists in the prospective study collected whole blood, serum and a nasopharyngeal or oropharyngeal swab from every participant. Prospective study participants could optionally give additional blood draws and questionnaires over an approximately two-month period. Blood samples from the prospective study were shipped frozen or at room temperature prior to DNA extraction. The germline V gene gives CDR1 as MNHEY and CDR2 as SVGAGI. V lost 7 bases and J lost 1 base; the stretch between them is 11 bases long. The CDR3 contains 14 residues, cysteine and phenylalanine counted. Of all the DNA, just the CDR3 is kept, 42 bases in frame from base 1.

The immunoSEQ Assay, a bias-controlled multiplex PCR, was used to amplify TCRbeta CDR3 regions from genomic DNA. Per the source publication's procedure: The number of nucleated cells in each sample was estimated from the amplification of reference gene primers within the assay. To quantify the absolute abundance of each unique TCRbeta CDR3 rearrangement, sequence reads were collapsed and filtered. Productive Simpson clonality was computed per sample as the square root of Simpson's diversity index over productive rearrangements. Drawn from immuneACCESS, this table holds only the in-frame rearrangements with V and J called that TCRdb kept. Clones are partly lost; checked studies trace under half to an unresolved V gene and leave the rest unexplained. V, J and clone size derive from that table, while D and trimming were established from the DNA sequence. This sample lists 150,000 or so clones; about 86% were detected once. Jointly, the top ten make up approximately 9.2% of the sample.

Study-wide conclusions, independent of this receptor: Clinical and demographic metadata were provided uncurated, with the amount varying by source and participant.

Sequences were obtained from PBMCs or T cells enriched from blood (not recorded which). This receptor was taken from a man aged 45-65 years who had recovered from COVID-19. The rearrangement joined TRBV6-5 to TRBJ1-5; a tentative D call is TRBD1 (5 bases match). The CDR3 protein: CASMKDSSNQPQHF. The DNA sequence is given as TGTGCCAGCATGAAAGACAGCAGCAATCAGCCCCAGCATTTT.